The 23 T cell receptor beta chains in this list originate from one sample, sequenced in a study of CD8 T cells in ankylosing spondylitis. One entry per CDR3 protein, called by TCRdb with MiXCR from the 5' RACE reads. The sample holds some 250,000 distinct CDR3 sequences, roughly 8.6% seen once. Input material: blood, either unsorted or a sorted T cell fraction (not recorded which). These receptors originate from a male donor with ankylosing spondylitis or in good health (not recorded which).

This clonotype showed up many times. The chain links TRBV20-1 to TRBJ1-4; weak D call: TRBD1 (5 bases). Germline CDR1 DFQATT, CDR2 SNEGSKA (reference sequence). Trimming shortened V by 5 bases and J by 2 bases, and 9 bases separated the two germline ends. This CDR3 contains 13 residues. CDR3 in DNA: TGCAGTGCTGGGGGATCTACTAATGAAAAACTGTTTTTT. Protein sequence: CSAGGSTNEKLFF.

This clonotype showed up many times. The chain links TRBV10-3 to TRBJ2-3; D may match TRBD1 or TRBD2 (6 bases each). The CDR3 spans 13 residues. Trimming removed 6 bases from V and 2 bases from J, with 9 bases in between. The germline CDR1 and CDR2 sequences are ENHRY and SYGVKD. The CDR3 loop is CAIRRDNTDTQYF. The CDR3 nucleotides are TGTGCCATCAGGCGGGACAACACAGATACGCAGTATTTT.

This clonotype came up many times. The chain couples TRBV5-1 to TRBJ2-2, with D possibly called TRBD1 or TRBD2 (5 bases each). Per germline, CDR1 SGHRS and CDR2 YFSETQ. The ends were cut back, 2 bases at V and 4 bases at J, with 12 bases in the middle. The CDR3 has 15 amino acids. The CDR3 nucleotides are TGCGCCAGCAGCTTAGGGACCTCGGTCACCGGGGAGCTGTTTTTT. This sequence encodes CASSLGTSVTGELFF.

This clonotype was counted at least ten times. The chain combines TRBV12-3 or TRBV12-4 with TRBJ1-1; 10 nucleotides agree with TRBD1. The CDR3 length is 17 residues. With V trimmed by 4 bases and J by 4 bases, 12 bases remained unmatched. Written as DNA, the CDR3 is TGTGCCAGCAGTTCTCACACCGACAGGGGGCGGGGCACTGAAGCTTTCTTT. Its protein product is CASSSHTDRGRGTEAFF.

There are many counts of this clonotype. This CDR3 is CASSYFRLASQFF. As DNA, the CDR3 is TGTGCCAGCAGTTACTTCAGACTAGCGAGTCAGTTCTTC. V is TRBV6-2 or TRBV6-3 and J is TRBJ2-1, with 8 bases that match TRBD2. This CDR3 spans 13 amino acids. Germline V gene data show CDR1 as MNHEY and CDR2 as SVGEGT. Losses at the gene ends were 1 base for V and 13 bases for J; bases not matched to a gene: 6.

The CDR3: CASSTRGLNTEAFF. The CDR3 DNA reads as TGTGCCAGTAGCACCAGGGGACTGAACACTGAAGCTTTCTTT. This sequence joins TRBV19 and TRBJ1-1; a weak D match, TRBD1 (6 bases). Germline V gene sequence: CDR1 LNHDA, CDR2 SQIVND (reference sequence). The ends were cut back, 6 bases at V and 0 bases at J, with 11 bases in the middle. The CDR3 is 14 amino acids. Supplemented by reference TRBV19 and TRBJ1-1, the full variable domain reads DGGITQSPKYLFRKEGQNVTLSCEQNLNHDAMYWYRQDPGQGLRLIYYSQIVNDFQKGDIAEGYSVSREKKESFPLTVTSAQKNPTAFYLCASSTRGLNTEAFFGQGTRLTVV.

This clonotype was seen at least ten times. This sequence joins TRBV2 and TRBJ1-1, with D unresolved. The CDR3 runs to 13 residues. The V gene lost 10 bases and the J gene lost 3 bases, with 15 bases spanning the gap. The germline V gene has CDR1 SNHLY and CDR2 FYNNEI. The CDR3 DNA follows: TGTGCCACCGCTCCAAGGCGGGACACTGAAGCTTTCTTT. The encoded protein is CATAPRRDTEAFF.

The sample holds many counts of this clonotype. The chain is built from TRBV12-3 or TRBV12-4 and TRBJ2-3, with 12 bases that match TRBD2. J lost 7 bases, V lost 6 bases, and 8 bases had no gene match. The CDR3 has 15 residues. CDR3: CASSLLAGGLNTQYF. CDR3 coding DNA: TGTGCCAGCAGCCTCCTAGCGGGAGGGTTGAATACGCAGTATTTT.

The chain combines TRBV15 with TRBJ2-7; 10 nucleotides agree with TRBD2. Germline CDR1 is LNHNV and CDR2 is YYDKDF (reference sequence). V was pared by 1 base and J by 5 bases, with 11 bases of the junction left unmatched. The CDR3 spans 17 residues. CDR3 sequence (DNA): TGTGCCACCAGCAGAGCTAGAGGGGTAGCGGGGGGCGACGAGCAGTACTTC. Encoded protein: CATSRARGVAGGDEQYF.

This clonotype was recorded at least ten times. The rearrangement links TRBV7-2 to TRBJ2-1; possible D gene TRBD2, 6 bases. V lost 2 bases, J lost 6 bases, and 14 bases lay in between. CDR1 SGHTA and CDR2 FQGNSA come from the germline V gene. CDR3 size: 15 residues. CDR3: CASSLIGTPGNEQFF. As DNA, the CDR3 is TGTGCCAGCAGCTTAATCGGGACTCCCGGCAATGAGCAGTTCTTC. Full variable domain (missing parts from reference TRBV7-2 and TRBJ2-1): GAGVSQSPSNKVTEKGKDVELRCDPISGHTALYWYRQSLGQGLEFLIYFQGNSAPDKSGLPSDRFSAERTGGSVSTLTIQRTQQEDSAVYLCASSLIGTPGNEQFFGPGTRLTVL.

This clonotype was counted a few times. V and J are TRBV5-6 and TRBJ2-7; 7 bases agree with TRBD1. V dropped 1 base and J dropped 0; count of bases not matched to a gene: 7. This CDR3 spans 16 amino acids. Germline CDR1 reads SGHDT; CDR2 reads YYEEEE. In DNA form, the CDR3 reads TGTGCCAGCAGCTTGAGTGGGGCAGGGGGCTCCTACGAGCAGTACTTC. Amino acid sequence: CASSLSGAGGSYEQYF.

This clonotype has ten or more counts. The chain employs TRBV20-1 and TRBJ2-1; 8 positions match TRBD2. This CDR3 has 15 residues. J lost 8 bases, V lost 6 bases, and 15 bases had no gene match. Germline loops: CDR1 DFQATT, CDR2 SNEGSKA (reference sequence). Here the CDR3 DNA reads TGCAGTGCCATCCAAACGGGAGGGCCGGTCGATGAGCAGTTCTTC. It encodes CSAIQTGGPVDEQFF.

This clonotype was found a few times. V gene TRBV25-1 combines with J gene TRBJ1-5; D is unclear. The CDR3 runs 12 residues. The germline CDR1 and CDR2 sequences are MGHDK and SYGVNS. The V and J ends lost 2 bases and 7 bases respectively, with 6 bases between them. In DNA, the CDR3 is TGTGCCAGCAGTGAAGGCTGGCAGCCCCAGCATTTT. Protein product: CASSEGWQPQHF.

The chain is built from TRBV7-2 and TRBJ2-1, with TRBD1 matching over 9 bases. This CDR3 has 15 residues. Germline V gene sequence: CDR1 SGHTA, CDR2 FQGNSA. V shed 1 base and J 8 bases; nucleotides not matched to a gene: 6. CDR3: CASSLVGQGRDEQFF. CDR3 coding DNA: TGTGCCAGCAGCTTAGTCGGACAGGGGAGGGATGAGCAGTTCTTC.

This clonotype was counted many times. Mismatch with germline at one junction end may stem from a read error. This chain links TRBV20-1 with TRBJ2-1; D remains unclear. The CDR3 contains 13 residues. Per germline, CDR1 DFQATT and CDR2 SNEGSKA (reference sequence). The CDR3 protein is CSANSEFDNEQFF. The CDR3 coding sequence is TGCAGCGCTAATTCGGAATTCGACAATGAGCAGTTCTTC.

This clonotype was found many times. V usage is TRBV3-1 and J usage is TRBJ2-7; 12 bases line up with TRBD2. The germline V gene encodes CDR1 LGHDT and CDR2 YNNKEL (reference sequence). The V segment lost 0 bases and the J segment 2 bases; nucleotides outside the gene matches: 8. The CDR3 sequence is 18 residues long. CDR3 sequence reads: CASSQEPSGRGIAYEQYF. As DNA, the CDR3 is TGTGCCAGCAGCCAAGAGCCTAGCGGGAGGGGAATAGCCTACGAGCAGTACTTC.

The chain employs TRBV27 and TRBJ1-1; possible D gene TRBD1, 5 bases. Trimming removed 6 bases from V and 3 bases from J, with 14 bases in between. The CDR3 extends over 14 amino acids. From germline, CDR1 is MNHEY and CDR2 SMNVEV (reference sequence). The CDR3 reads CASSLVPGDTEAFF. DNA for the CDR3: TGTGCCAGCAGCCTAGTTCCGGGGGACACTGAAGCTTTCTTT.

This clonotype was detected ten times or more. The rearrangement links TRBV5-1 to TRBJ1-1; possible D gene TRBD1, 6 bases. Germline CDR1 is SGHRS and CDR2 is YFSETQ. The CDR3 covers 14 residues. Deletions cut 6 bases from V and 1 base from J, with 13 bases between. This chain's CDR3 is CASTRDNANTEAFF. The DNA for the CDR3 is TGCGCCAGCACCCGGGACAACGCGAACACTGAAGCTTTCTTT. Combining the CDR3 with reference TRBV5-1 and TRBJ1-1 gives the whole variable domain KAGVTQTPRYLIKTRGQQVTLSCSPISGHRSVSWYQQTPGQGLQFLFEYFSETQRNKGNFPGRFSGRQFSNSRSEMNVSTLELGDSALYLCASTRDNANTEAFFGQGTRLTVV.

This clonotype was detected ten times or more. This sequence joins TRBV6-1 and TRBJ1-5; D unresolved. The germline gives CDR1 MNHNS, CDR2 SASEGT. CDR3 length: 14 amino acids. V lost 6 bases and J 4 bases, leaving 13 bases between the germline ends. CDR3 sequence (DNA): TGTGCCAGCAGGTCCCCGTTCGGGAATCAGCCCCAGCATTTT. Its protein product is CASRSPFGNQPQHF.

Many counts were recorded for this clonotype. The rearrangement uses TRBV29-1 and TRBJ2-1; D is perhaps TRBD2 (6 bases). CDR1 and CDR2 (germline): SQVTM, ANQGSEA. The V end lost 5 bases, the J end lost 2 bases, and 13 bases lay between the germline ends. The CDR3 covers 14 residues. The CDR3 loop reads CSVILARTYNEQFF. The CDR3 nucleotides are TGCAGCGTTATACTAGCACGTACCTACAATGAGCAGTTCTTC.

This clonotype was seen at least ten times. V is TRBV5-1 and J is TRBJ1-3; D possibly corresponds to TRBD1 (6 bases). The V gene's germline CDR1 is SGHRS and CDR2 YFSETQ. Trimming pared 0 bases from V and 0 bases from J, leaving 13 bases between. This CDR3 comprises 17 residues. Written as DNA, the CDR3 is TGCGCCAGCAGCTTGGAGGGGGGGCATAGCTCTGGAAACACCATATATTTT. As protein: CASSLEGGHSSGNTIYF.

This clonotype has ten or more counts. V is TRBV6-2 or TRBV6-3 and J is TRBJ2-7, with a tentative D call TRBD2 (6 bases). CDR1 MNHEY and CDR2 SVGEGT come from the germline V gene. The V end was cut by 6 bases, the J end by 3 bases, with 18 bases between. CDR3 length: 15 amino acids. The CDR3: CASRPTGSQFYEQYF. Here the CDR3 DNA reads TGTGCCAGCAGACCAACCGGGAGCCAGTTCTACGAGCAGTACTTC.

This clonotype was counted between two and nine times. The genes are TRBV5-1 and TRBJ2-3; 9 bases are a match to TRBD1. This CDR3 contains 15 residues. Germline-derived CDR1 and CDR2 are SGHRS and YFSETQ. V was clipped by 3 bases and J by 4 bases; unmatched bases: 6. CDR3 protein: CASSWGDRDPDTQYF. CDR3 DNA sequence: TGCGCCAGCAGCTGGGGGGACAGGGACCCAGATACGCAGTATTTT.